Below, 15 T cell receptor beta chains from the same sample are listed, as sequenced in a study of blood T cell repertoires in COVID-19. Method: immunoSEQ multiplex PCR; TCRdb's copy keeps in-frame clones and lacks some. The table records around 150,000 clones, roughly 93% of them present only once. The sequenced sample was peripheral blood. The receptors stem from a man in his late teens or twenties with acute or convalescent COVID-19.

The V and J genes are TRBV7-6 and TRBJ1-5; D ambiguous. V lost 5 bases and J 2 bases, leaving 13 bases between the germline ends. Germline assignment: CDR1 SGHVS and CDR2 FNYEAQ. The CDR3 totals 15 residues. The CDR3: CASSPGEHGNQPQHF. Here the CDR3 DNA reads TGTGCCAGCAGCCCCGGTGAGCATGGCAATCAGCCCCAGCATTTT. The full variable domain, rest sourced from reference TRBV7-6 and TRBJ1-5, is GAGVSQSPRYKVTKRGQDVALRCDPISGHVSLYWYRQALGQGPEFLTYFNYEAQQDKSGLPNDRFSAERPEGSISTLTIQRTEQRDSAMYRCASSPGEHGNQPQHFGDGTRLSIL.

The chain is built from TRBV4-2 and TRBJ1-1; D uncertain. CDR3 length equals 12 residues. Germline lookup yields CDR1 LGHNA and CDR2 YNFKEQ. V was cut by 3 bases and J by 0 bases, with 2 bases left in between. This CDR3 is CASSHVNTEAFF. DNA of the CDR3: TGTGCCAGCAGCCACGTGAACACTGAAGCTTTCTTT.

The gene calls are TRBV5-1 and TRBJ1-4, with D possibly TRBD1 on 5 matching bases. V lost 0 bases, J lost 6 bases, and 9 bases lay in between. This CDR3 region has 14 residues. Germline V gene sequence: CDR1 SGHRS, CDR2 YFSETQ. The CDR3 is CASSLEGNDEKLFF. DNA for the CDR3: TGCGCCAGCAGCTTGGAGGGGAATGATGAAAAACTGTTTTTT.

CDR3 DNA: TGTGCCAGCAGTGAATACCGTCCTAGCGGGAGTGATGAGCAGTTCTTC. Translated: CASSEYRPSGSDEQFF. V gene TRBV25-1 combines with J gene TRBJ2-1; 10 bases are a match to TRBD2. The J segment lost 8 bases and the V segment lost 0 bases, leaving 7 bases of the junction unmatched. Germline CDR1 is MGHDK and CDR2 is SYGVNS. The CDR3 contains 16 residues. Full variable domain (outside the CDR3, taken from reference TRBV25-1 and TRBJ2-1): EADIYQTPRYLVIGTGKKITLECSQTMGHDKMYWYQQDPGMELHLIHYSYGVNSTEKGDLSSESTVSRIRTEHFPLTLESARPSHTSQYLCASSEYRPSGSDEQFFGPGTRLTVL.

The rearrangement joins TRBV6-6 to TRBJ2-3, with 10 bases fitting TRBD1. The CDR3 contains 20 residues. Trimming removed 5 bases from V and 1 base from J; junction bases left unmatched: 18. From germline, CDR1 is MNHNY and CDR2 SVGAGI (reference sequence). CDR3 coding DNA: TGTGCCAGCAGTCAACCATCCGGGACAGGGGAATTACGGGGCACAGATACGCAGTATTTT. Translation: CASSQPSGTGELRGTDTQYF.

The V gene is TRBV7-9, the J gene TRBJ2-3; D is perhaps TRBD2 (5 bases). Trimming took off 1 base at V and 0 bases at J, with 11 bases between the two ends. CDR3 length: 16 residues. CDR1 and CDR2 (germline): SEHNR, FQNEAQ (reference sequence). CDR3 sequence (DNA): TGTGCCAGCAGCTTAGGGAGCGGATTAAGCACAGATACGCAGTATTTT. This sequence encodes CASSLGSGLSTDTQYF.

The J gene is TRBJ1-5, the V gene TRBV5-1, with D perhaps TRBD1 (5 bases). Trimming pared 0 bases from V and 6 bases from J, leaving 13 bases between. Germline lookup yields CDR1 SGHRS and CDR2 YFSETQ. The CDR3 sequence is 15 residues long. The CDR3 DNA follows: TGCGCCAGCAGCTTGGACGGGGGATGGAGTCAGCCCCAGCATTTT. Translating it yields CASSLDGGWSQPQHF.

A note on this clone: Relative to the germline gene, one junction end is altered; a read error may explain this. The rearrangement links TRBV6-4 to TRBJ2-2, with D perhaps matching TRBD1 (5 bases). This CDR3 comprises 14 residues. Per the germline V gene, CDR1 is MRHNA and CDR2 is SNTAGT. CDR3 residues: CASSDSRGTGELFF. CDR3 in DNA: TGTGCTAGCAGTGACTCTAGGGGAACCGGGGAGCTGTTTTTT.

The chain carries TRBV6-5 and TRBJ1-1, with a tentative D call TRBD1 (5 bases). CDR3 length: 14 residues. V lost 4 bases and J 6 bases, leaving 15 bases between the germline ends. Germline CDR1 MNHEY, CDR2 SVGAGI. The CDR3 loop reads CASSSPGGISEAFF. In DNA, the CDR3 is TGTGCCAGCAGTTCCCCGGGGGGGATTTCTGAAGCTTTCTTT.

V usage is TRBV15 and J usage is TRBJ2-3; a weak D match, TRBD1 (7 bases). CDR1 and CDR2 (germline): LNHNV, YYDKDF (reference sequence). The CDR3 has 14 amino acids. V was cut by 5 bases and J by 1 base, with 10 bases left in between. The CDR3: CATSFRGGTDTQYF. CDR3 nucleotide sequence: TGTGCCACCAGCTTCAGGGGGGGCACAGATACGCAGTATTTT. Full variable domain (rest looked up from reference TRBV15 and TRBJ2-3): DAMVIQNPRYQVTQFGKPVTLSCSQTLNHNVMYWYQQKSSQAPKLLFHYYDKDFNNEADTPDNFQSRRPNTSFCFLDIRSPGLGDTAMYLCATSFRGGTDTQYFGPGTRLTVL.

This chain uses TRBV2 with TRBJ2-7; 10 nucleotides align to TRBD1. There are 13 residues in the CDR3. Germline V gene sequence: CDR1 SNHLY, CDR2 FYNNEI. J lost 3 bases, V lost 7 bases, and 3 bases had no gene match. CDR3 coding DNA: TGTGCCAGCACGGGACAGGGGAGCTACGAGCAGTACTTC. Translated: CASTGQGSYEQYF.

The J gene is TRBJ1-3, the V gene TRBV21-1. TRBV21-1 counts as a pseudogene. This CDR3 spans 17 amino acids. As DNA, the CDR3 is TGTGCCAGCAGCAAAGGGCTGGGGGGATACTCTGGAAACACCATATATTTT. This encodes CASSKGLGGYSGNTIYF.

As to this clone: Its ends do not fully match the called genes, so a read error is possible. The chain carries TRBV30 and TRBJ2-3, with 12 bases that match TRBD2. CDR3 length: 16 residues. CDR1 is GTSNPN, CDR2 SVGIG, per germline (reference sequence). CDR3 amino acids: CTWDLAGGLIADTQYF. The CDR3 DNA reads as TGTACCTGGGATCTAGCGGGGGGGCTGATAGCAGATACGCAGTATTTT. The full variable domain, with the rest looked up from reference TRBV30 and TRBJ2-3, is SQTIHQWPATLVQPVGSPLSLECTVEGTSNPNLYWYRQAAGRGLQLLFYSVGIGQISSEVPQNLSASRPQDRQFILSSKKLLLSDSGFYLCTWDLAGGLIADTQYFGPGTRLTVL.

The chain employs TRBV10-3 and TRBJ1-2, with D possibly TRBD1 on 6 matching bases. This CDR3 has 16 amino acids. Deletions cut 10 bases from V and 8 bases from J, with 29 bases between. Germline V CDR1 and CDR2: ENHRY, SYGVKD. CDR3 protein: CATTGGAGGKGKGYTF. CDR3 coding DNA: TGTGCCACCACGGGGGGGGCCGGGGGCAAAGGAAAGGGCTACACCTTC.

The chain employs TRBV3-1 (or the pseudogene TRBV3-2) and TRBJ1-5; TRBD1 might be the D (5 bases). Per the germline V gene, CDR1 is LGHDT and CDR2 is YNNKEL (reference sequence). The germline V and J ends were trimmed by 5 bases and 1 base, with 12 bases remaining between them. The CDR3 length is 15 residues. As DNA, the CDR3 is TGTGCCAGCAGCGACAGACCCTCCAGCAATCAGCCCCAGCATTTT. Encoded protein: CASSDRPSSNQPQHF.